The 9 T cell receptor beta chains in this list originate from one sample, sequenced in a study of blood T cell repertoires in COVID-19. Assay used: immunoSEQ multiplex PCR; TCRdb lists only in-frame clones, some missing. The profile shows 150,000 or so clones, about nine tenths of them singletons. Sample: peripheral blood. The receptors come from a woman between 65 and 79 years old with acute or convalescent COVID-19.

The chain carries TRBV6-1 and TRBJ2-7, with D perhaps matching TRBD1 (5 bases). V lost 3 bases to trimming and J lost 1 base, with 10 bases between them. The CDR3 extends over 14 amino acids. CDR1 and CDR2 (germline): MNHNS, SASEGT. CDR3 sequence reads: CASSEVKGSYEQYF. DNA of the CDR3: TGTGCCAGCAGTGAGGTCAAGGGGTCCTACGAGCAGTACTTC.

V usage is TRBV19 and J usage is TRBJ2-1; TRBD1 agrees at 7 bases. Looked up from germline, CDR1 is LNHDA and CDR2 is SQIVND (reference sequence). With V trimmed by 6 bases and J by 6 bases, 17 bases remained unmatched. The CDR3 sequence is 17 residues long. CDR3 amino acids: CASSNTRMTGFGNEQFF. The CDR3 DNA follows: TGTGCCAGTAGCAATACGCGCATGACAGGGTTTGGCAATGAGCAGTTCTTC.

The chain recombines TRBV19 with TRBJ1-4; the match to TRBD1 covers 7 bases. CDR1 LNHDA and CDR2 SQIVND come from the germline V gene (reference sequence). The junction had 7 bases not matched to a gene; V was cut back by 6 bases and J by 6 bases. This CDR3 comprises 14 residues. CDR3 protein: CASRLTGFHEKLFF. CDR3 nucleotide sequence: TGTGCCAGTAGACTGACAGGGTTTCATGAAAAACTGTTTTTT.

V is TRBV5-1 and J is TRBJ2-5; 15 bases are a match to TRBD2. V trimming: 2 bases; J trimming: 2 bases; junction bases outside the gene matches: 1. Germline V gene data show CDR1 as SGHRS and CDR2 as YFSETQ. This CDR3 has 16 amino acids. The CDR3 coding sequence is TGCGCCAGCAGCTTAGGACTAGCGGGGGGGCAAGAGACCCAGTACTTC. Encoded protein: CASSLGLAGGQETQYF.

This sequence joins TRBV27 and TRBJ1-1; TRBD1 aligns across 10 bases. The germline gives CDR1 MNHEY, CDR2 SMNVEV (reference sequence). This CDR3 is built from 15 residues. V shed 6 bases and J 4 bases; nucleotides not matched to a gene: 8. CDR3 sequence: CASSLTGGGRTEAFF. The CDR3 bases are TGTGCCAGCAGCCTGACAGGGGGCGGGCGCACTGAAGCTTTCTTT.

This chain uses TRBV19 with TRBJ2-2, with a possible D match to TRBD1 (6 bases). Germline V lookup: CDR1 LNHDA, CDR2 SQIVND (reference sequence). The CDR3 loop spans 14 amino acids. The V end lost 5 bases, the J end lost 1 base, and 8 bases lay between the germline ends. For the CDR3, the DNA is TGTGCCAGTAGTTGGGGACAGAACACCGGGGAGCTGTTTTTT. This gives the protein CASSWGQNTGELFF.

The V call is TRBV29-1, the J call TRBJ2-1, with D maybe TRBD2 (6 bases). Germline lookup yields CDR1 SQVTM and CDR2 ANQGSEA. The V end was cut by 4 bases, the J end by 4 bases, with 14 bases between. The length of the CDR3 is 14 residues. CDR3 protein: CSVVVAELYNEQFF. CDR3 bases: TGCAGCGTTGTTGTAGCGGAACTTTACAATGAGCAGTTCTTC.

The rearrangement uses TRBV10-3 and TRBJ1-2; a weak D match, TRBD1 (5 bases). The CDR3 covers 13 residues. V was cut by 6 bases and J by 2 bases, with 10 bases left in between. The germline V gene has CDR1 ENHRY and CDR2 SYGVKD. The CDR3 bases are TGTGCCATCAGCAGGGACTTCAACTATGGCTACACCTTC. Its translation: CAISRDFNYGYTF.

The chain recombines TRBV7-9 with TRBJ1-2; D not resolved. The CDR3 has 14 residues. Germline CDR1 is SEHNR and CDR2 is FQNEAQ (reference sequence). Trimming removed 6 bases at V and 2 bases at J, with 13 bases between. Here the CDR3 reads CASRPLAGNYGYTF. Here the CDR3 DNA reads TGTGCCAGCAGACCTTTGGCGGGGAACTATGGCTACACCTTC.